This TCR beta chain stems from a study of blood T cell repertoires in COVID-19. Looking at the study overall: COVID-19 samples, acute and convalescent, were from the United States, Italy and Spain. Sample material is recorded as cDNA or gDNA derived from T cells, B-cell-depleted T cells, or PBMCs.

The V end lost 4 bases, the J end lost 6 bases, and 28 bases lay between the germline ends. The CDR3 covers 18 residues. Per the germline V gene, CDR1 is SGHRS and CDR2 is YFSETQ. How the authors handled the data: Researchers report that nucleated cell counts were estimated from reference gene primer amplification. The method was immunoSEQ multiplex PCR; TCRdb's version includes in-frame clones alone and lacks a portion of them. For V, J and clone size, that table is used; D and trimming come from the DNA. The sample lists about 85,000 clones; roughly 89% were seen once. The chain recombines TRBV5-1 with TRBJ1-1; D is possibly TRBD1 (5 bases). The specimen was peripheral blood. This clonotype was obtained from a man aged 55 to 70 with acute or convalescent COVID-19. The CDR3, as DNA: TGCGCCAGCAGCCCCCAAGGTAGTCGGGGGATGAAACCGGCTGAAGCTTTCTTT. This translates into CASSPQGSRGMKPAEAFF.